The rows below give T cell receptor beta chains drawn from one sample of a study of long-term antiretroviral therapy in people with HIV. TCRdb's table, derived via immunoSEQ multiplex PCR, lists solely in-frame clones and lacks some. The sample yields approximately 6,500 clones, nearly 75% seen once. The sample here was unsorted PBMCs, taken about 0.9 years before starting antiretroviral therapy. Receptor source: a man aged 35 to 55 with HIV. Both conserved end residues are part of each CDR3. The order of the fields is clone size, V gene, D gene, J gene, CDR3 DNA, CDR3 protein. The D gene is left open where the match is weak. Not all rows give a size; the values are once, few, many and, for expanded clones, a class.

abundance: medium-sized
v_gene: TRBV4-1
d_gene: TRBD2
j_gene: TRBJ2-1
CDR3nt: TGCGCCAGCAGCCAAGAGTCCAGCGGGGGGGCCAGTGAGCAGTTCTTC
CDR3aa: CASSQESSGGASEQFF

abundance: -
v_gene: TRBV5-6
d_gene: TRBD1
j_gene: TRBJ1-1
CDR3nt: TGTGCCAGCAGCTTAAGGGACAGGGACGGTCTGAACACTGAAGCTTTCTTT
CDR3aa: CASSLRDRDGLNTEAFF

abundance: -
v_gene: TRBV30
d_gene: TRBD2
j_gene: TRBJ2-7
CDR3nt: TGTGCCTGGAACACGGGGGGGCAGTACGAGCAGTACTTC
CDR3aa: CAWNTGGQYEQYF

abundance: -
v_gene: TRBV6-1
d_gene: TRBD1
j_gene: TRBJ1-5
CDR3nt: TGTGCCAGCAGTGAAGGGGCAGGGGGTTATCAGCCCCAGCATTTT
CDR3aa: CASSEGAGGYQPQHF

abundance: -
v_gene: TRBV27
d_gene: -
j_gene: TRBJ2-1
CDR3nt: TGTGCCAGCAGTTTAGATAGGCGCCCCTCCTACAATGAGCAGTTCTTC
CDR3aa: CASSLDRRPSYNEQFF

abundance: -
v_gene: TRBV19
d_gene: -
j_gene: TRBJ1-3
CDR3nt: TGTGCCAGTAGTATTTTGGGGTTTGCTGGAAACACCATATATTTT
CDR3aa: CASSILGFAGNTIYF

abundance: few
v_gene: TRBV14
d_gene: TRBD1
j_gene: TRBJ2-6
CDR3nt: TGTGCCAGCAGCCACCGGGACAGGGGGGGCGCTGGGGCCAACGTCCTGACTTTC
CDR3aa: CASSHRDRGGAGANVLTF

abundance: large
v_gene: TRBV5-1
d_gene: -
j_gene: TRBJ1-6
CDR3nt: TGCGCCAGCAGCTTGACAAATTCACCCCTCCACTTT
CDR3aa: CASSLTNSPLHF

abundance: few
v_gene: TRBV5-6
d_gene: TRBD1
j_gene: TRBJ2-7
CDR3nt: TGTGCCAGCAGCTTCGGGACAGGGGAATACGAGCAGTACTTC
CDR3aa: CASSFGTGEYEQYF

abundance: -
v_gene: TRBV10-2
d_gene: -
j_gene: TRBJ1-5
CDR3nt: TGCGCCAGCAGTGAAGGGGCCCGGGGGGGTCCCCAGCATTTT
CDR3aa: CASSEGARGGPQHF

abundance: -
v_gene: TRBV30
d_gene: -
j_gene: TRBJ1-1
CDR3nt: TGTGCCTGGAGTGAAGGGGGCACTGAAGCTTTCTTT
CDR3aa: CAWSEGGTEAFF

abundance: -
v_gene: TRBV19
d_gene: TRBD1
j_gene: TRBJ1-1
CDR3nt: TGTGCCAGTAGGAAGGACAGGGTGGGGACTGAAGCTTTCTTT
CDR3aa: CASRKDRVGTEAFF

abundance: -
v_gene: TRBV5-1
d_gene: TRBD1
j_gene: TRBJ1-1
CDR3nt: TGCGCCAGCAGCTCTACAGGGGACACTGAAGCTTTCTTT
CDR3aa: CASSSTGDTEAFF

abundance: once
v_gene: TRBV30
d_gene: -
j_gene: TRBJ1-2
CDR3nt: TGTGCCTGGGGCCCTGATAGGACAGTAAATAACTATGGCTACACCTTC
CDR3aa: CAWGPDRTVNNYGYTF

abundance: -
v_gene: TRBV7-2
d_gene: -
j_gene: TRBJ1-5
CDR3nt: TGTGCCAGCAGCTTCGACACAAGCAATCAGCCCCAGCATTTT
CDR3aa: CASSFDTSNQPQHF

abundance: -
v_gene: TRBV27
d_gene: -
j_gene: TRBJ1-3
CDR3nt: TGTGCCAGCAGTTCGCAATTCCCGGGGGCTGGAAACACCATATATTTT
CDR3aa: CASSSQFPGAGNTIYF

abundance: -
v_gene: TRBV7-2
d_gene: TRBD2
j_gene: TRBJ2-4
CDR3nt: TGTGCCAGCAGCTTACCGGGAGGGGAGGGAGCCAAAAACATTCAGTACTTC
CDR3aa: CASSLPGGEGAKNIQYF

abundance: -
v_gene: TRBV19
d_gene: TRBD2
j_gene: TRBJ2-7
CDR3nt: TGTGCCAGTAGTGCCGGGACTAGCGGGGTATGGGAGCAGTACTTC
CDR3aa: CASSAGTSGVWEQYF

abundance: -
v_gene: TRBV5-4
d_gene: -
j_gene: TRBJ2-3
CDR3nt: TGTGCCAGCAGCCGAAGGGTAGGCACAGATACGCAGTATTTT
CDR3aa: CASSRRVGTDTQYF

abundance: large
v_gene: TRBV11-2
d_gene: -
j_gene: TRBJ1-1
CDR3nt: TGTGCCAGCAGCTTACTCCAGGCGAACACTGAAGCTTTCTTT
CDR3aa: CASSLLQANTEAFF

abundance: -
v_gene: TRBV2
d_gene: TRBD1
j_gene: TRBJ1-4
CDR3nt: TGTGCCACCAAACAGGCCAGGGGGGAGCTCGACGGTGAAAAACTGTTTTTT
CDR3aa: CATKQARGELDGEKLFF

abundance: once
v_gene: TRBV2
d_gene: -
j_gene: TRBJ2-7
CDR3nt: TGTGCCAGCACCGATGCCGTTCAGGACTACGAGCAGTACTTC
CDR3aa: CASTDAVQDYEQYF

abundance: few
v_gene: TRBV25-1
d_gene: -
j_gene: TRBJ2-3
CDR3nt: TGTGCCAGCAGTGTCGGTATAGGTACGCAGTATTTT
CDR3aa: CASSVGIGTQYF

abundance: -
v_gene: TRBV6-5
d_gene: -
j_gene: TRBJ2-7
CDR3nt: TGTGCCAGCAGTTACTCGGGGTACCTTCTCGAGCAGTACTTC
CDR3aa: CASSYSGYLLEQYF

abundance: -
v_gene: TRBV5-4
d_gene: TRBD2
j_gene: TRBJ2-1
CDR3nt: TGTGCCAGCAGCTTAGGAGCCGGTAGCGGGGGGGCTTCCTACAATGAGCAGTTCTTC
CDR3aa: CASSLGAGSGGASYNEQFF

abundance: -
v_gene: TRBV28
d_gene: -
j_gene: TRBJ2-7
CDR3nt: TGTGCCATGCAGGACAGTAGGACCTACGAGCAGTACTTC
CDR3aa: CAMQDSRTYEQYF

abundance: few
v_gene: TRBV19
d_gene: TRBD1
j_gene: TRBJ1-5
CDR3nt: TGTGCCAGTAGTATACCCCCGACAGGGGGGCACGATCAGCCCCAGCATTTT
CDR3aa: CASSIPPTGGHDQPQHF

abundance: -
v_gene: TRBV21-1
d_gene: -
j_gene: TRBJ1-1
CDR3nt: TGTGCCAGCAGCACCCTCCGGGGGGCGAAGGTGAACACTGAAGCTTTCTTT
CDR3aa: CASSTLRGAKVNTEAFF

abundance: once
v_gene: TRBV7-3
d_gene: -
j_gene: TRBJ1-6
CDR3nt: TGTGCCAGCAGCTCCCGGGACATTCGGTCACCCCTCCACTTT
CDR3aa: CASSSRDIRSPLHF

abundance: -
v_gene: TRBV11-2
d_gene: -
j_gene: TRBJ2-1
CDR3nt: TGTGCCAGCAGCTTAGGAGGGGATGAGCAGTTCTTC
CDR3aa: CASSLGGDEQFF

abundance: -
v_gene: TRBV10-3
d_gene: TRBD2
j_gene: TRBJ2-7
CDR3nt: TGTGCCATCAAGAAAGGGGAGGGTGGGACCAACGAGCAGTACTTC
CDR3aa: CAIKKGEGGTNEQYF

abundance: -
v_gene: TRBV4-1
d_gene: -
j_gene: TRBJ2-7
CDR3nt: TGCGCCAGCAGCCAAGTAGGGGGGCCCGTGCAGTACTTC
CDR3aa: CASSQVGGPVQYF

abundance: -
v_gene: TRBV19
d_gene: TRBD1
j_gene: TRBJ2-2
CDR3nt: TGTGCCAGTAGTTCAGCGCTGTCAGGACAGGACATAGAGAACACCGGGGAGCTGTTTTTT
CDR3aa: CASSSALSGQDIENTGELFF

abundance: -
v_gene: TRBV5-1
d_gene: TRBD1
j_gene: TRBJ1-5
CDR3nt: TGCGCCAGCAGCTTGGGGACAGGGATCAATCAGCCCCAGCATTTT
CDR3aa: CASSLGTGINQPQHF

abundance: -
v_gene: TRBV7-2
d_gene: -
j_gene: TRBJ1-6
CDR3nt: TGTGCCAGCAGCTTACAGGCGAGCAATTCACCCCTCCACTTT
CDR3aa: CASSLQASNSPLHF

abundance: few
v_gene: TRBV5-1
d_gene: -
j_gene: TRBJ1-6
CDR3nt: TGCGCCAGCAGCTTGGATACAGGGCGCTCTAATTCACCCCTCCACTTT
CDR3aa: CASSLDTGRSNSPLHF

abundance: -
v_gene: TRBV27
d_gene: TRBD1
j_gene: TRBJ2-6
CDR3nt: TGTGCCAGCAGTTACAGGGGTACTGGGGCCAACGTCCTGACTTTC
CDR3aa: CASSYRGTGANVLTF

abundance: -
v_gene: TRBV5-1
d_gene: TRBD2
j_gene: TRBJ2-4
CDR3nt: TGCGCCAGCAGCTTGGTCGGGGGGGAAAACATTCAGTACTTC
CDR3aa: CASSLVGGENIQYF